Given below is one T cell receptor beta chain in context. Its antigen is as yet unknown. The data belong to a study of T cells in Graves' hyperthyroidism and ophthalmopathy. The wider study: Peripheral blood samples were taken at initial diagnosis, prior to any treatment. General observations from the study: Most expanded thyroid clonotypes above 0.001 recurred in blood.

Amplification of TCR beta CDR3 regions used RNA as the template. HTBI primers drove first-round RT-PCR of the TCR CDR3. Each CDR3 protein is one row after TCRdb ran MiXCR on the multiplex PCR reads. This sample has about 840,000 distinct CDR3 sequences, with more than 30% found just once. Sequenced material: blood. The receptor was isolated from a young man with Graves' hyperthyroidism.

The CDR3 region has the DNA TGTGCCACCAGCAGAGAAAGGGGGCTGAGCTCCTACAATGAGCAGTTCTTC. Translated: CATSRERGLSSYNEQFF. The chain links TRBV15 to TRBJ2-7; 7 nucleotides agree with TRBD1. With the DNA end fitting TRBJ2-1 better, the J assignment may be wrong. Looked up from germline, CDR1 is LNHNV and CDR2 is YYDKDF (reference sequence). The CDR3 sequence is 17 residues long.